Shown below are 24 T cell receptor beta chains from a single sample sequenced in a study of blood T cells in healthy people across ages. A second PCR of about 7 to 12 cycles used a sample-barcoded 5' primer and a J-beta primer mix. TCRdb ran MiXCR on the 5' RACE reads and lists one entry per CDR3 protein. The sample lists 800,000 to 1,000,000 distinct CDR3 sequences; about 48% were seen once. Sequenced sample: blood. Receptors originate from a man younger than 40 in good health.

The CDR3, as DNA: TGCAGCGTTGGCGATCAGGGCCGCTACGAGCAGTACTTC. As protein: CSVGDQGRYEQYF. The V call is TRBV29-1, the J call TRBJ2-7, with a tentative D call TRBD1 (5 bases). The germline gives CDR1 SQVTM, CDR2 ANQGSEA. This CDR3 comprises 13 residues. V lost 4 bases and J lost 3, with 13 bases in between.

The chain has TRBV4-2 and TRBJ2-5; 9 bases fit TRBD1. CDR3 length: 16 amino acids. After removal of 1 base from V and 0 bases from J, the junction contained 3 bases not matched to a gene. Germline V lookup: CDR1 LGHNA, CDR2 YNFKEQ. The CDR3 coding sequence is TGTGCCAGCAGCCAAGGACAGGGGGTTAACCAAGAGACCCAGTACTTC. This codes for CASSQGQGVNQETQYF.

The V call is TRBV4-2, the J call TRBJ2-7; D is possibly TRBD2 (5 bases). Trimming removed 1 base from V and 3 bases from J, with 16 bases in between. The CDR3 extends over 16 amino acids. Looked up from germline, CDR1 is LGHNA and CDR2 is YNFKEQ. CDR3 region: CASSQGPEAGGYEQYF. The CDR3 DNA follows: TGTGCCAGCAGCCAAGGTCCGGAGGCGGGTGGCTACGAGCAGTACTTC.

The V and J genes are TRBV18 and TRBJ2-1; D ambiguous. Gene TRBJ2-7 matches the end of the DNA better, so the J call may be wrong. CDR1 and CDR2 from the germline V gene are KGHSH and LQKENI. This CDR3 region has 16 residues. The CDR3 DNA follows: TGTGCCAGCTCACCCGTACCCGTGGGTGGATACAATGAGCAGTACTTC. It yields the protein CASSPVPVGGYNEQYF.

V is TRBV4-2 and J is TRBJ1-5; tentative D call: TRBD1 (6 bases). This CDR3 contains 15 residues. V lost 1 base and J lost 3, with 10 bases in between. Germline CDR1 LGHNA, CDR2 YNFKEQ. The CDR3 spells CASSQGTANNQPQHF. CDR3 sequence (DNA): TGTGCCAGCAGCCAAGGGACAGCCAACAATCAGCCCCAGCATTTT.

This clonotype showed up just a few times. The chain employs TRBV13 and TRBJ2-7, with 10 bases fitting TRBD2. The junction had 10 bases not matched to a gene; V was cut back by 4 bases and J by 7 bases. Per the germline V gene, CDR1 is PRHDT and CDR2 is FYEKMQ (reference sequence). The CDR3 contains 15 residues. Here the CDR3 reads CASSWLAGDRLEQYF. The CDR3 coding sequence is TGTGCCAGCAGCTGGCTAGCGGGGGATCGCCTAGAGCAGTACTTC.

The count of this clonotype is one. The chain is built from TRBV29-1 and TRBJ2-1; D uncertain. The CDR3 extends over 12 amino acids. Germline V gene lookup returns CDR1 SQVTM and CDR2 ANQGSEA. V was clipped by 6 bases and J by 2 bases, with 8 bases between them. The CDR3 loop reads CSVDQTYNEQFF. The CDR3 nucleotides are TGCAGCGTCGACCAGACCTACAATGAGCAGTTCTTC.

The chain uses TRBV28 and TRBJ1-2; D unresolved. Trimming took 3 bases from V and 4 from J, leaving 12 bases between them. This CDR3 is 14 amino acids long. Germline CDR1 MDHEN, CDR2 SYDVKM. The CDR3 DNA reads TGTGCCAGCAGTTTTAAAAAGAGTATCTATGGCTACACCTTC. Its protein product is CASSFKKSIYGYTF.

The gene calls are TRBV5-1 and TRBJ2-3, with 7 bases matching TRBD1. V shed 7 bases and J 1 base; nucleotides not matched to a gene: 9. CDR3 length: 15 residues. CDR1 SGHRS and CDR2 YFSETQ come from the germline V gene. CDR3 sequence: CASALSGTGTDTQYF. CDR3 nucleotides: TGCGCCAGCGCCCTTTCCGGGACAGGCACAGATACGCAGTATTTT.

J is TRBJ1-2 and V is TRBV20-1; D remains ambiguous. V was cut by 3 bases and J by 0 bases, with 17 bases left in between. The CDR3 sequence is 16 residues long. Per the germline V gene, CDR1 is DFQATT and CDR2 is SNEGSKA (reference sequence). The CDR3 reads CSASEDGKHPNYGYTF. The CDR3 region has the DNA TGCAGTGCTAGCGAGGATGGGAAACACCCTAACTATGGCTACACCTTC.

This clonotype was seen a handful of times. The junction departs from germline at one end; a sequencing error may be responsible. V and J are TRBV3-1 and TRBJ2-5; 8 bases are shared with TRBD2. From germline, CDR1 is LGHDT and CDR2 YNNKEL (reference sequence). The CDR3 has 12 amino acids. The CDR3 loop is CAGSPLAGEQYF. The CDR3 DNA follows: TGTGCCGGCAGCCCCCTAGCGGGTGAGCAGTACTTC.

Note on this clonotype: Germline is not matched at one junction end, which may reflect a read error. CDR3 in DNA: TGCAGTGCTGGAGACGGGGCGGTTGGCACAGATACGCAGTATTTT. Amino acids: CSAGDGAVGTDTQYF. The J gene is TRBJ2-3, the V gene TRBV20-1; perhaps D is TRBD1 or TRBD2 (5 bases each). Germline V lookup: CDR1 DFQATT, CDR2 SNEGSKA (reference sequence). CDR3 size: 15 residues.

The V gene is TRBV4-3, the J gene TRBJ2-3, with D uncertain. V lost 4 bases and J 6 bases, leaving 17 bases between the germline ends. Germline assignment: CDR1 LGHNA and CDR2 YSLEER. The CDR3 runs 15 residues. The CDR3 here is CASSPLEAESDTQYF. DNA of the CDR3: TGCGCCAGCAGCCCCCTCGAGGCCGAGTCGGATACGCAGTATTTT.

The chain uses TRBV2 and TRBJ2-7; D not resolved. V was shortened by 1 base and J by 2 bases, with 6 bases between the two germline ends. Germline V gene data show CDR1 as SNHLY and CDR2 as FYNNEI. This CDR3 is built from 13 residues. CDR3 sequence (DNA): TGTGCCAGCAGTGAAGGAATAGCCTACGAGCAGTACTTC. Protein product: CASSEGIAYEQYF.

The chain has TRBV9 and TRBJ2-3; no clear D. The V gene lost 6 bases and the J gene lost 6 bases, with 17 bases spanning the gap. Germline loops: CDR1 SGDLS, CDR2 YYNGEE. The CDR3 length is 14 residues. The CDR3 coding sequence is TGTGCCAGCACCCGCTTATTCTCCGCGGATACGCAGTATTTT. Translating it yields CASTRLFSADTQYF.

This sequence joins TRBV7-9 and TRBJ2-5; TRBD2 might be the D (5 bases). The V gene's germline CDR1 is SEHNR and CDR2 FQNEAQ (reference sequence). Trimming left V 3 bases short and J 11 bases short, with 16 bases between. The CDR3 has 13 amino acids. The CDR3 DNA sequence: TGTGCCAGCAGCTTTCCCGGCGGGTGGGAGCAGTACTTC. Protein product: CASSFPGGWEQYF.

The chain has TRBV20-1 and TRBJ1-2, with 7 bases aligning to TRBD1. There are 13 residues in the CDR3. V gave up 0 bases and J gave up 4 bases; unmatched junction bases: 2. CDR1 is DFQATT, CDR2 SNEGSKA, per germline (reference sequence). DNA for the CDR3: TGCAGTGCTAGAGAACAGGGGATCTATGGCTACACCTTC. Translation: CSAREQGIYGYTF.

V is TRBV29-1 and J is TRBJ2-3, with TRBD1 identical over 10 bases. Unmatched junction bases numbered 13, after V lost 5 bases and J lost 11 bases. The CDR3 is 14 amino acids. Germline loops: CDR1 SQVTM, CDR2 ANQGSEA. CDR3 sequence (DNA): TGCAGCGTTTCCGGGACAGGGGAAGGATTGGTGCAGTATTTT. Its translation is CSVSGTGEGLVQYF.

The chain joins TRBV9 to TRBJ2-1; 14 bases agree with TRBD2. J was trimmed by 2 bases and V by 3 bases; bases with no gene match: 7. CDR1 and CDR2 (germline): SGDLS, YYNGEE. The CDR3 spans 18 residues. CDR3 bases: TGTGCCAGCAGCGAGGGACTAGCGGGGGTCCAAGCCTACAATGAGCAGTTCTTC. Protein product: CASSEGLAGVQAYNEQFF.

For this clonotype: The junction departs from the called germline gene at one end, perhaps through a read error. The gene calls are TRBV28 and TRBJ2-7; tentative D call: TRBD1 (5 bases). Per germline, CDR1 MDHEN and CDR2 SYDVKM. The CDR3 sequence is 12 residues long. The CDR3 is CTSSSGHYEQYF. CDR3 nucleotides: TGTACCAGCAGTTCAGGGCACTACGAGCAGTACTTC.

The chain couples TRBV12-3 or TRBV12-4 to TRBJ2-5; 7 bases line up with TRBD1. V was clipped by 3 bases and J by 11 bases; unmatched bases: 15. The CDR3 has 15 amino acids. The CDR3 bases are TGTGCCAGCAGTTTGCGTGTAACGGGCCAGGGGGAGCAGTACTTC. Residues: CASSLRVTGQGEQYF.

V usage is TRBV4-2 and J usage is TRBJ2-1; weak D call: TRBD2 (7 bases). The V end lost 3 bases, the J end lost 8 bases, and 23 bases lay between the germline ends. The germline V gene has CDR1 LGHNA and CDR2 YNFKEQ. The CDR3 spans 17 residues. The CDR3 sequence is CASSHQETGTGGYEQFF. The CDR3, as DNA: TGTGCCAGCAGCCACCAAGAGACCGGGACGGGGGGCTATGAGCAGTTCTTC.

This clonotype was counted a few times. V usage is TRBV6-5 and J usage is TRBJ1-2; D uncertain. V dropped 8 bases and J dropped 5 bases, with 12 bases sitting between them. Germline CDR1 reads MNHEY; CDR2 reads SVGAGI. The CDR3 is made up of 12 amino acids. CDR3 residues: CASRAGLYGYTF. As DNA, the CDR3 is TGTGCCAGCCGTGCGGGCCTTTATGGCTACACCTTC.

V gene TRBV20-1 combines with J gene TRBJ2-2; D is unresolved. The CDR3 is made up of 14 amino acids. Germline lookup yields CDR1 DFQATT and CDR2 SNEGSKA (reference sequence). V gave up 3 bases and J gave up 7 bases, with 15 bases separating them. The CDR3 region is CSARTRRVGGELFF. The CDR3 DNA follows: TGCAGTGCTAGGACACGACGAGTAGGCGGGGAGCTGTTTTTT.